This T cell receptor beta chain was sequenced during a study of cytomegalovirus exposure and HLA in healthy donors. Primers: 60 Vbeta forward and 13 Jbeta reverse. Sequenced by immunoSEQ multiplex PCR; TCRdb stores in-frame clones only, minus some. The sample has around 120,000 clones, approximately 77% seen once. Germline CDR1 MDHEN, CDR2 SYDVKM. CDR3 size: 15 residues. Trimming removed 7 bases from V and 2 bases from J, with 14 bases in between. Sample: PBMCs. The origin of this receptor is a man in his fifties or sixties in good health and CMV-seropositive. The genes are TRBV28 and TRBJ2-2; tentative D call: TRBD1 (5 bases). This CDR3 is CASTPAQANTGELFF. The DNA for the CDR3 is TGTGCCAGCACCCCGGCACAGGCCAACACCGGGGAGCTGTTTTTT. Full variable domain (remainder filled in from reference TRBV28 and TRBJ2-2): DVKVTQSSRYLVKRTGEKVFLECVQDMDHENMFWYRQDPGLGLRLIYFSYDVKMKEKGDIPEGYSVSREKKERFSLILESASTNQTSMYLCASTPAQANTGELFFGEGSRLTVL.